This T cell receptor (beta chain) was captured in a study of beta chain features in type 1 diabetes. Germline CDR1 MGHDK, CDR2 SYGVNS. This CDR3 is built from 14 residues. Trimming pared 3 bases from V and 4 bases from J, leaving 12 bases between. The whole isolated RNA underwent reverse transcription, so sequencing captured expressed TCRB transcripts. Sequenced by immunoSEQ multiplex PCR; TCRdb stores in-frame clones only, minus some. The data show around 500,000 clones, 10% to 12% seen once. Populations isolated by sorting all had purity greater than 95%. The specimen was naive CD4+ T cells from blood. This receptor was identified in a woman between 18 and 30 years old in good health. The chain recombines TRBV25-1 with TRBJ1-2; possible D gene TRBD1, 5 bases. The CDR3 DNA sequence: TGTGCCAGCAGTGACGGGGGGACCATCTATGGCTACACCTTC. The encoded protein is CASSDGGTIYGYTF.